This T cell receptor (beta chain) was identified during a study of blood T cell repertoires in COVID-19. Study at large: The United States, Italy and Spain supplied acute and convalescent COVID-19 samples. PBMCs, B-cell-depleted T cells, or T cells provided the cDNA or gDNA that made up the material.

Original analysis: Researchers report that nucleated cell counts were estimated from reference gene primer amplification. Sequencing was performed with immunoSEQ multiplex PCR; in TCRdb, only in-frame clones are kept and a portion is missing. Clone size and the V and J calls come from that table; the DNA yielded D and trimming. This table holds 70,000 or so clones, roughly 90% found once. Trimming shortened V by 5 bases and J by 0 bases, and 10 bases separated the two germline ends. Germline CDR1 is KGHDR and CDR2 is SFDVKD. This CDR3 has 14 residues. The gene calls are TRBV24-1 and TRBJ2-7; tentatively, D is TRBD2 (6 bases). Sequenced: peripheral blood. This clonotype was sampled from a man over 45 with acute or convalescent COVID-19. The CDR3 nucleotides are TGTGCCACCAGTGCCGGGGACTTCTCCTACGAGCAGTACTTC. Translating it yields CATSAGDFSYEQYF.